This TCR beta chain was retrieved from a study of blood T cell repertoires in COVID-19. As for the study in general: Italy, Spain and the United States were the sources of the convalescent and acute COVID-19 samples.

V was shortened by 1 base and J by 2 bases, with 21 bases between the two germline ends. Looked up from germline, CDR1 is LNHDA and CDR2 is SQIVND (reference sequence). The CDR3 is 18 amino acids. Repertoires were generated with immunoSEQ multiplex PCR, while TCRdb's copy carries only in-frame clones and drops some. The sample carries about 71,000 clones, 80% to 90% recorded once. The clonotype originates from a man in his fifties with acute or convalescent COVID-19. Sequences were obtained from peripheral blood. The rearrangement uses TRBV19 and TRBJ2-7; a weak D match, TRBD1 (6 bases). The chain's CDR3 is CASSIAGTWDGLTYEQYF. CDR3 DNA: TGTGCCAGTAGTATAGCTGGGACATGGGACGGCCTTACCTACGAGCAGTACTTC.